This T cell receptor beta chain stems from a study of identical twins. Trimming removed 5 bases from V and 6 bases from J, with 14 bases in between. The CDR3 covers 14 residues. In germline, CDR1 is SGHRS, CDR2 YFSETQ. This clonotype was detected only a few times. The cDNA had a unique molecular identifier and a template-switch universal primer site. TCRdb re-derived calls from the 5' RACE reads in MiXCR, one entry per CDR3 protein. The table records about 700,000 distinct CDR3 sequences, around 6.1% of them present only once. The TCR comes from a man between 18 and 35 years old in good health. Input material: naive T cells sorted from blood. The chain joins TRBV5-1 to TRBJ2-2; no clear D gene. This CDR3 reads CASRSVILPGELFF. The CDR3 DNA reads as TGCGCCAGCAGAAGTGTAATCCTCCCCGGGGAGCTGTTTTTT.